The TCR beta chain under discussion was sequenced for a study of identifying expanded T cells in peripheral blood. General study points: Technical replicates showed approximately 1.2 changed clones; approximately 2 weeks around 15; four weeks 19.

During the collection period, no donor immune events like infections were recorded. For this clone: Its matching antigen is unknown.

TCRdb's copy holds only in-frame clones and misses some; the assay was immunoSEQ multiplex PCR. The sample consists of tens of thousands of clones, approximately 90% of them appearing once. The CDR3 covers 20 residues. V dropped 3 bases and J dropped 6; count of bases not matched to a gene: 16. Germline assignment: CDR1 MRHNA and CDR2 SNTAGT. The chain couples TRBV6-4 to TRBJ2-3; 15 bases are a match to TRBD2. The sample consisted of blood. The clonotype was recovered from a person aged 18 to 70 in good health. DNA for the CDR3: TGTGCCAGCAGTGATATGGGACTAGCGGGGGGCCCGGCGACGTGGGATACGCAGTATTTT. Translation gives CASSDMGLAGGPATWDTQYF.